Listed below are T cell receptor beta chains from one sample, sequenced in a study of chemoradiotherapy in HPV16-positive cancers. The method was immunoSEQ multiplex PCR; TCRdb's version includes in-frame clones alone and lacks a portion of them. The top ten hold roughly 3.9% of the sample, which has 30,000 to 40,000 clones, 80% to 95% seen once. The sequencing here drew on blood, taken from a patient who underwent chemoradiotherapy. The origin of the receptors is a human donor with HPV-associated anogenital cancer. The CDR3 runs from the conserved cysteine through the conserved F or W. The D gene is left open where the match is weak. A clone size is listed for some rows: how often the clone was seen (once, few, many), or a class if it is expanded.

J gene,clone size,D gene,CDR3 length,V gene,CDR3 protein,CDR3 DNA
TRBJ2-6,NA,NA,15,TRBV4-1,CASSGGASGANVLTF,TGCGCCAGCAGCGGGGGTGCCTCTGGGGCCAACGTCCTGACTTTC
TRBJ2-1,NA,NA,17,TRBV14,CASSRTIQGRRYNEQFF,TGTGCCAGCAGCCGTACGATACAGGGGAGGCGCTACAATGAGCAGTTCTTC
TRBJ2-2,once,NA,14,TRBV5-1,CASSLFDLTGELFF,TGCGCCAGCAGCTTGTTCGACTTGACCGGGGAGCTGTTTTTT
TRBJ2-1,NA,NA,14,TRBV5-1,CASSLGGAYNEQFF,TGCGCCAGCAGCTTGGGAGGAGCCTACAATGAGCAGTTCTTC
TRBJ1-6,NA,NA,15,TRBV4-1,CASSQRQERYSPLHF,TGCGCCAGCAGCCAGCGACAGGAAAGGTATTCACCCCTCCACTTT
TRBJ2-7,NA,NA,14,TRBV2,CASSGGDSHHEQYF,TGTGCCAGCAGTGGGGGGGACAGTCACCACGAGCAGTACTTC
TRBJ1-6,NA,NA,14,TRBV7-3,CASKGGTYNSPLHF,TGTGCCAGCAAAGGAGGGACCTATAATTCACCCCTCCACTTT
TRBJ1-2,NA,NA,15,TRBV29-1,CSVGAGTSPGDGYTF,TGCAGCGTTGGGGCAGGGACCTCCCCGGGAGATGGCTACACCTTC
TRBJ2-2,NA,NA,14,TRBV9,CASSSRQNTGELFF,TGTGCCAGCAGCTCCCGACAGAACACCGGGGAGCTGTTTTTT
TRBJ2-7,NA,TRBD2,15,TRBV28,CASSLLAGGNYEQYF,TGTGCCAGCAGTTTACTAGCGGGGGGGAACTACGAGCAGTACTTC
TRBJ2-3,NA,TRBD2,15,TRBV5-1,CASSFSGGAADTQYF,TGCGCCAGCAGCTTTAGCGGGGGGGCTGCAGATACGCAGTATTTT
TRBJ1-5,NA,TRBD1,15,TRBV19,CASSPNRGTFKPQHF,TGTGCCAGTAGCCCCAACAGGGGAACGTTCAAGCCCCAGCATTTT
TRBJ2-5,NA,NA,12,TRBV18,CASSPPLGGQYF,TGTGCCAGCTCACCCCCCCTAGGGGGCCAGTACTTC
TRBJ2-5,few,NA,15,TRBV2,CASSEDWTDQETQYF,TGTGCCAGCAGTGAAGACTGGACGGACCAAGAGACCCAGTACTTC
TRBJ1-3,NA,TRBD1,16,TRBV7-2,CASSLTGTGAGNTIYF,TGTGCCAGCAGCTTGACGGGGACAGGGGCTGGAAACACCATATATTTT
TRBJ2-3,NA,TRBD1,13,TRBV29-1,CSVEVQGADTQYF,TGCAGCGTTGAAGTACAGGGGGCAGATACGCAGTATTTT
TRBJ1-1,NA,NA,12,TRBV27,CASKHQGGEAFF,TGTGCCAGCAAACACCAGGGCGGTGAAGCTTTCTTT
TRBJ2-7,NA,NA,11,TRBV6-1,CASPYGDEQYF,TGTGCCAGCCCTTACGGGGACGAGCAGTACTTC
TRBJ2-2,NA,NA,13,TRBV7-3,CASSLGSTGELFF,TGTGCCAGCAGCCTCGGAAGCACCGGGGAGCTGTTTTTT
TRBJ2-5,once,TRBD1,14,TRBV7-3,CASSSDRGAETQYF,TGTGCCAGCAGCTCGGACAGGGGAGCCGAGACCCAGTACTTC
TRBJ1-2,NA,TRBD1,14,TRBV6-1,CASSPRTGNYGYTF,TGTGCCAGCAGTCCTCGGACAGGAAACTATGGCTACACCTTC
TRBJ1-5,NA,NA,18,TRBV6-1,CASSEKAGGPAANQPQHF,TGTGCCAGCAGTGAGAAGGCGGGGGGCCCCGCCGCTAATCAGCCCCAGCATTTT
TRBJ1-1,NA,NA,13,TRBV9,CASSGGFNTEAFF,TGTGCCAGCAGTGGGGGGTTTAACACTGAAGCTTTCTTT
TRBJ2-5,NA,NA,14,TRBV18,CASSPSQGLETQYF,TGTGCCAGCTCACCATCGCAGGGGCTGGAGACCCAGTACTTC
TRBJ2-1,once,TRBD1,14,TRBV7-2,CASSFRQGYNEQFF,TGTGCCAGCAGCTTTCGACAGGGGTACAATGAGCAGTTCTTC
TRBJ1-4,NA,NA,14,TRBV30,CAWSVRGGPEKLFF,TGTGCCTGGAGTGTACGGGGAGGACCTGAAAAACTGTTTTTT
TRBJ2-6,few,NA,14,TRBV6-1,CASSGGTGANVLTF,TGTGCCAGCAGTGGAGGGACAGGGGCCAACGTCCTGACTTTC
TRBJ1-6,NA,NA,12,TRBV19,CASRGGVSPLHF,TGTGCCAGTAGAGGAGGGGTATCACCCCTCCACTTT
TRBJ1-6,NA,NA,13,TRBV27,CASTRSYNSPLHF,TGTGCCAGCACTAGGTCCTATAATTCACCCCTCCACTTT
TRBJ1-1,NA,NA,15,TRBV4-1,CASSQVEGVFTEAFF,TGCGCCAGCAGCCAAGTAGAGGGAGTGTTCACTGAAGCTTTCTTT
TRBJ1-4,NA,TRBD1,17,TRBV4-2,CASSQADRGETNEKLFF,TGTGCCAGCAGCCAAGCAGACAGGGGAGAAACTAATGAAAAACTGTTTTTT
TRBJ1-5,NA,NA,15,TRBV27,CASSRYGGLGKPQHF,TGTGCCAGCAGCCGCTACGGGGGCCTGGGGAAGCCCCAGCATTTT
TRBJ1-2,NA,NA,13,TRBV28,CASSIRQNYGYTF,TGTGCCAGCAGTATACGGCAGAACTATGGCTACACCTTC
TRBJ1-1,NA,NA,14,TRBV6-1,CASSDHTGGTEAFF,TGTGCCAGCAGTGACCATACGGGGGGCACTGAAGCTTTCTTT
TRBJ1-1,NA,NA,15,TRBV7-2,CASSGAGLGNTEAFF,TGTGCCAGCAGCGGTGCTGGGTTGGGGAACACTGAAGCTTTCTTT
TRBJ2-7,NA,TRBD1,13,TRBV29-1,CSVGSGQGNEQYF,TGCAGCGTTGGCTCGGGACAGGGCAACGAGCAGTACTTC
TRBJ2-4,NA,NA,14,TRBV5-8,CASGWLLAKNIQYF,TGTGCCAGCGGCTGGCTCTTAGCCAAAAACATTCAGTACTTC
TRBJ2-1,NA,NA,14,TRBV29-1,CSVVGGRGDNEQFF,TGCAGCGTTGTGGGGGGGCGAGGGGACAATGAGCAGTTCTTC
TRBJ1-5,NA,NA,14,TRBV6-5,CASSTGRGNQPQHF,TGTGCCAGCAGTACCGGCAGGGGCAATCAGCCCCAGCATTTT
TRBJ2-1,once,TRBD2,15,TRBV25-1,CASKLAGGSSNEQFF,TGTGCCAGCAAGTTAGCGGGGGGGTCTTCCAATGAGCAGTTCTTC
TRBJ2-3,NA,NA,15,TRBV4-2,CASSPFVGATDTQYF,TGTGCCAGCAGCCCCTTTGTGGGGGCCACAGATACGCAGTATTTT
TRBJ2-7,NA,TRBD1,14,TRBV2,CASRAGQGLHEQYF,TGTGCCAGCAGGGCGGGACAGGGGCTTCACGAGCAGTACTTC
TRBJ2-1,NA,NA,15,TRBV7-9,CASSLGPNSYNEQFF,TGTGCCAGCAGCTTAGGACCCAACTCCTACAATGAGCAGTTCTTC
TRBJ2-4,NA,TRBD2,14,TRBV7-2,CASSRTSGGALQYF,TGTGCCAGCAGTCGGACTAGCGGGGGGGCGCTTCAATACTTC
TRBJ2-1,NA,TRBD2,17,TRBV5-6,CASTRSPGGARYNEQFF,TGTGCCAGCACCAGAAGCCCGGGGGGGGCGCGATACAATGAGCAGTTCTTC
TRBJ2-7,NA,NA,12,TRBV9,CASSGHNYEQYF,TGTGCCAGCAGCGGGCACAACTACGAGCAGTACTTC
TRBJ1-1,NA,NA,11,TRBV2,CASSGDTEAFF,TGTGCCAGCAGTGGGGACACTGAAGCTTTCTTT
TRBJ2-7,NA,TRBD1,14,TRBV27,CASSLPGQGYEQYF,TGTGCCAGCAGTTTACCGGGACAGGGCTACGAGCAGTACTTC
TRBJ2-5,NA,TRBD2,15,TRBV5-6,CASSSRRLAQETQYF,TGTGCCAGCAGCTCTCGTAGACTAGCTCAAGAGACCCAGTACTTC